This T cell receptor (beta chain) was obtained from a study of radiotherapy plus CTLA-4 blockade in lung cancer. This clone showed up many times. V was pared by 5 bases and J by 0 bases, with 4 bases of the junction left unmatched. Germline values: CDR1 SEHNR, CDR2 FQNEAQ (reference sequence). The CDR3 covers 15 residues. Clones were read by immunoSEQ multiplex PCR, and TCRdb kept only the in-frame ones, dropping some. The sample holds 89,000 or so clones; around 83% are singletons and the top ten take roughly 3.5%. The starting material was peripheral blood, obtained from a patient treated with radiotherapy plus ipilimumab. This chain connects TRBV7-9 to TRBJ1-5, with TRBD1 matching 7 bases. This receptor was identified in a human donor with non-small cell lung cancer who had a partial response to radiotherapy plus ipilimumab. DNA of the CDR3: TGTGCCAGCAGCCAGGGACAGAATAGCAATCAGCCCCAGCATTTT. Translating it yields CASSQGQNSNQPQHF.